This T cell receptor (beta chain) came from a study of T cell responses to AZD1222 COVID-19 vaccine. Sequencing used immunoSEQ multiplex PCR; TCRdb keeps in-frame clones, though not all of them. The data hold 150,000 to 200,000 clones, with about 92% observed a single time. The CDR3 consists of 13 residues. V was pared by 3 bases and J by 1 base, with 6 bases between. This receptor was identified in an adult in good health. The material sequenced was peripheral blood, taken on day 0 of AZD1222 vaccination. The rearrangement links TRBV12-3 or TRBV12-4 to TRBJ1-1; unclear D gene. This CDR3 reads CASSLSRNTEAFF. CDR3 sequence (DNA): TGTGCCAGCAGTTTGAGTCGGAACACTGAAGCTTTCTTT.